This T cell receptor beta chain is drawn from a study of PD-L1 blockade in urothelial cancer. For the study at large: In the mid-2010s, patients got going on atezolizumab, taking 1,200 mg intravenously every 3 weeks. Study-level points and caveats: When measured at 3 weeks, tumor-associated blood clones expanded more in durable-benefit patients.

This table comes from immunoSEQ multiplex PCR, and its TCRdb copy is limited to in-frame clones, with some not included. The sample shows about 45,000 clones, roughly four fifths of them seen only once. The CDR3 covers 14 residues. V dropped 5 bases and J dropped 7; count of bases not matched to a gene: 11. The germline gives CDR1 SQVTM, CDR2 ANQGSEA. Time point indicated: peripheral blood 6 weeks after treatment start. By share, this clone ranks as medium-sized. Its antigen is not identified. The chain recombines TRBV29-1 with TRBJ2-1; 7 bases map to TRBD1. This TCR was sampled from a man aged 60 to 75 with urothelial cancer. The starting material was PBMCs, obtained around atezolizumab (anti-PD-L1) treatment. As DNA, the CDR3 is TGCAGCGTTTATACTATTACAGGGGTGAATGAGCAGTTCTTC. It codes for CSVYTITGVNEQFF.